The 26 T cell receptor beta chains given below trace back to one sample, sequenced in a study of blood T cells in healthy people across ages. Through a sample-barcoded 5' primer and a J-beta primer mix, a second PCR was run for about 6 to 12 cycles. TCRdb re-called the 5' RACE reads with MiXCR, one entry per CDR3 protein. The top ten hold approximately 7.7% of the sample, which has 1.5 million to 2 million distinct CDR3 sequences, about 28% seen once. Sequences were obtained from blood. Receptor source: a woman in her twenties or thirties in good health.

V usage is TRBV7-3 and J usage is TRBJ2-1; D might be TRBD1 or TRBD2, each matching 5 bases. CDR3 length equals 16 residues. Deletions cut 1 base from V and 4 bases from J, with 14 bases between. Looked up from germline, CDR1 is SGHTA and CDR2 is FQGTGA. The CDR3 nucleotides are TGTGCCAGCAGCTTAAAGGGGAGCGGTGAATACAATGAGCAGTTCTTC. It specifies CASSLKGSGEYNEQFF.

This clonotype has a count of ten or more. The chain employs TRBV20-1 and TRBJ2-5, with 7 bases fitting TRBD1. Germline V gives CDR1 DFQATT, CDR2 SNEGSKA (reference sequence). J was trimmed by 2 bases and V by 2 bases; bases with no gene match: 5. CDR3 size: 14 residues. The chain's CDR3 is CSARRGTVQETQYF. CDR3 coding DNA: TGCAGTGCTAGAAGGGGGACAGTGCAAGAGACCCAGTACTTC.

V gene TRBV12-3 or TRBV12-4 combines with J gene TRBJ2-1; D is perhaps TRBD2 (6 bases). The CDR3 extends over 14 amino acids. V lost 4 bases and J 6 bases, leaving 13 bases between the germline ends. Here the CDR3 reads CASSSGTSTNEQFF. CDR3 bases: TGTGCCAGCAGTTCAGGGACTTCAACCAATGAGCAGTTCTTC.

The chain carries TRBV6-2 or TRBV6-3 and TRBJ2-1; weak D call: TRBD1 (6 bases). V was cut by 0 bases and J by 6 bases, with 18 bases left in between. Germline CDR1 MNHEY, CDR2 SVGEGT. The CDR3 consists of 17 residues. The CDR3 sequence: CASSYSTLRGSINEQFF. The CDR3 bases are TGTGCCAGCAGTTACTCGACGTTAAGGGGGTCCATCAATGAGCAGTTCTTC.

In the case of this clonotype: The junction shows a germline mismatch at one end, possibly a read error. The chain couples TRBV3-1 to TRBJ1-3, with D unresolved. There are 15 residues in the CDR3. The germline gives CDR1 LGHDT, CDR2 YNNKEL (reference sequence). CDR3 in amino acids: CASSKERTAGNTIYF. CDR3 DNA sequence: TGTGCCAGCAGCAAAGAGCGGACGGCTGGAAACACCATATATTTT.

This clonotype showed up just a few times. The rearrangement links TRBV28 to TRBJ1-2; D is possibly TRBD1 (6 bases). V was pared by 6 bases and J by 4 bases, with 12 bases between. CDR3 length equals 13 residues. Germline CDR1 and CDR2: MDHEN and SYDVKM. CDR3 protein: CASRGGASYGYTF. CDR3 bases: TGTGCCAGCAGAGGGGGGGCTTCCTATGGCTACACCTTC.

As concerns this clonotype: This may come from a read error, since a much larger clone is one base off. The genes are TRBV20-1 and TRBJ2-7; 7 bases are a match to TRBD2. CDR1 is DFQATT, CDR2 SNEGSKA, per germline (reference sequence). The CDR3 spans 13 residues. The CDR3 DNA follows: TGCAGTGCTTCTCGACTAGCCGCCTACGAGCAGAACTTC. It codes for CSASRLAAYEQNF.

A word on this clonotype: Mismatch with germline at one junction end may stem from a read error. The chain recombines TRBV15 with TRBJ2-2; 14 positions agree with TRBD2. This CDR3 spans 19 amino acids. Germline V CDR1 and CDR2: LNHNV, YYDKDF (reference sequence). The CDR3 nucleotides are TGTGTCACCAGCCCCGGGACTAGCGGGAGAGGATCGAACACCGGGGAGCTGTTTTTT. Its protein is CVTSPGTSGRGSNTGELFF. Based on the CDR3 plus reference TRBV15 and TRBJ2-2, the full variable domain is DAMVIQNPRYQVTQFGKPVTLSCSQTLNHNVMYWYQQKSSQAPKLLFHYYDKDFNNEADTPDNFQSRRPNTSFCFLDIRSPGLGDTAMYLCVTSPGTSGRGSNTGELFFGEGSRLTVL.

This chain uses TRBV6-5 with TRBJ1-5; TRBD1 might be the D (6 bases). V was pared by 8 bases and J by 6 bases, with 14 bases between. The CDR3 is made up of 13 amino acids. Per germline, CDR1 MNHEY and CDR2 SVGAGI. This chain's CDR3 is CASAGVGGQPQHF. The DNA for the CDR3 is TGTGCCAGCGCAGGGGTTGGCGGTCAGCCCCAGCATTTT.

The chain uses TRBV2 and TRBJ1-4; D may be TRBD1 (5 bases). Between the trimmed V and J ends, which lost 11 bases and 8 bases, there was a span of 18 bases. CDR3 length equals 13 residues. Germline assignment: CDR1 SNHLY and CDR2 FYNNEI. CDR3 sequence (DNA): TGTGCCTCAGCGAGGGACGCAGGAGAAAAACTGTTTTTT. This codes for CASARDAGEKLFF.

The chain joins TRBV9 to TRBJ1-1; D not certain. V dropped 0 bases and J dropped 5 bases, with 11 bases sitting between them. This CDR3 contains 14 residues. From germline, CDR1 is SGDLS and CDR2 YYNGEE. CDR3 DNA sequence: TGTGCCAGCAGCGTAGCTTTGGGCCGAACTGAAGCTTTCTTT. This sequence encodes CASSVALGRTEAFF.

The chain combines TRBV20-1 with TRBJ2-2, with 11 bases fitting TRBD1. After removal of 0 bases from V and 5 bases from J, the junction contained 17 bases not matched to a gene. CDR1 and CDR2 (germline): DFQATT, SNEGSKA (reference sequence). This CDR3 is built from 20 residues. DNA for the CDR3: TGCAGTGCTAGAGATAATGGAGGACAGGGGGCCTCCTGGAGGACCGGGGAGCTGTTTTTT. It codes for CSARDNGGQGASWRTGELFF.

The rearrangement joins TRBV21-1 to TRBJ2-1; TRBD2 was called by the table and not checked on the DNA. TRBV21-1 is an annotated pseudogene. CDR3 length: 16 residues. The CDR3 bases are TGTGCCAGCAGCAAAGAAATAAGACTAAATTACAATGAGCAGTTCTTC. This codes for CASSKEIRLNYNEQFF.

This clonotype was seen only a few times. The J gene is TRBJ1-1, the V gene TRBV29-1; TRBD1 aligns across 9 bases. This CDR3 region has 14 residues. Looked up from germline, CDR1 is SQVTM and CDR2 is ANQGSEA. V was pared by 5 bases and J by 5 bases, with 9 bases of the junction left unmatched. The CDR3 region has the DNA TGCAGCGTTTTCCCACAGGGGGCGCGAACTGAAGCTTTCTTT. Translation gives CSVFPQGARTEAFF.

The J gene is TRBJ1-1, the V gene TRBV5-6, with 8 positions matching TRBD1. The CDR3 has 14 amino acids. Germline loops: CDR1 SGHDT, CDR2 YYEEEE. Germline trimming cut 4 bases from V and 6 bases from J; bases unmatched to any gene: 8. CDR3 bases: TGTGCCAGCAGCGGACTCAGGGGGCGGTCTGAAGCTTTCTTT. Encoded protein: CASSGLRGRSEAFF. Full variable domain (remainder filled in from reference TRBV5-6 and TRBJ1-1): DAGVTQSPTHLIKTRGQQVTLRCSPKSGHDTVSWYQQALGQGPQFIFQYYEEEERQRGNFPDRFSGHQFPNYSSELNVNALLLGDSALYLCASSGLRGRSEAFFGQGTRLTVV.

This clonotype was recorded a few times. V gene TRBV20-1 combines with J gene TRBJ1-5; the D gene is possibly TRBD1 (5 bases). The CDR3 spans 15 residues. Germline CDR1 reads DFQATT; CDR2 reads SNEGSKA (reference sequence). Deletions cut 0 bases from V and 1 base from J, with 10 bases between. This chain's CDR3 is CSARDRGGSNQPQHF. DNA of the CDR3: TGCAGTGCTAGAGACCGGGGGGGGAGCAATCAGCCCCAGCATTTT.

The sample holds a few counts of this clonotype. This chain uses TRBV28 with TRBJ2-7; TRBD1 or TRBD2 may be the D gene (5 bases each). Germline lookup yields CDR1 MDHEN and CDR2 SYDVKM. V gave up 10 bases and J gave up 0 bases, with 28 bases separating them. This CDR3 is 18 amino acids long. DNA for the CDR3: TGTGCCACCGCCTCCTTCGGACATAGTGGCCGGGGCTCCTACGAGCAGTACTTC. Amino acid sequence: CATASFGHSGRGSYEQYF. Variable domain in full (rest from reference TRBV28 and TRBJ2-7): DVKVTQSSRYLVKRTGEKVFLECVQDMDHENMFWYRQDPGLGLRLIYFSYDVKMKEKGDIPEGYSVSREKKERFSLILESASTNQTSMYLCATASFGHSGRGSYEQYFGPGTRLTVT.

In this sample, this clonotype turned up once. A clone one base away is much larger, so this may be a read error. The chain recombines TRBV12-3 or TRBV12-4 with TRBJ2-7; a weak D match, TRBD1 (6 bases). The CDR3 sequence is 15 residues long. The CDR3 region has the DNA TGTGCCAGCAGGAGGACATCAGGGGCGAGCTACGTGCAGTACTTC. Translating gives CASRRTSGASYVQYF.

In regard to this clonotype: This could be a read error, since a much larger clone is one nucleotide away. The rearrangement uses TRBV7-2 and TRBJ2-3; 12 bases align to TRBD2. The CDR3 runs to 14 residues. Germline CDR1 SGHTA, CDR2 FQGNSA. CDR3 in amino acids: CAGSQGLAGDTQYF. CDR3 DNA: TGTGCCGGCAGCCAGGGACTAGCGGGAGATACGCAGTATTTT.

This clonotype came up a few times. The chain has TRBV5-1 and TRBJ2-7; 9 positions agree with TRBD1. From germline, CDR1 is SGHRS and CDR2 YFSETQ. The CDR3 contains 18 residues. V was clipped by 1 base and J by 0 bases; unmatched bases: 11. CDR3 protein: CASSLRPGTGSSSYEQYF. Here the CDR3 DNA reads TGCGCCAGCAGCTTGCGTCCCGGGACAGGGTCGAGCTCCTACGAGCAGTACTTC.

The chain links TRBV7-6 to TRBJ2-5, with a tentative D call TRBD2 (5 bases). Judging by the DNA end, TRBJ2-7 fits better; the J call may be wrong. Germline V gene sequence: CDR1 SGHVS, CDR2 FNYEAQ. The CDR3 is made up of 15 amino acids. In DNA form, the CDR3 reads TGTGCCAGCAACTCCCTCAGCGGCGGGTACAACGAGCAGTACTTC. This encodes CASNSLSGGYNEQYF.

This clonotype was seen ten or more times. This rearrangement joins TRBV7-8 to TRBJ2-7; possibly TRBD2 for D (5 bases). In germline, CDR1 is SGHVS, CDR2 FQNEAQ. The CDR3 is 15 residues long. V lost 1 base to trimming and J lost 2 bases, with 12 bases between them. The CDR3 is CASSLDGITTYEQYF. CDR3 bases: TGTGCCAGCAGCTTAGACGGGATAACCACCTACGAGCAGTACTTC.

The genes are TRBV29-1 and TRBJ2-3; 11 bases match TRBD2. Trimming at V came to 4 bases and at J to 4 bases, leaving 13 bases not matched to a gene. CDR1 is SQVTM and CDR2 is ANQGSEA in the germline V gene. The CDR3 runs to 17 residues. CDR3 bases: TGCAGCGTTGGGGTGTCGGCTCCGGGACTAGCGGCAGATACGCAGTATTTT. Encoded protein: CSVGVSAPGLAADTQYF.

About this clonotype: Since the CDR3 does not end with the conserved phenylalanine or tryptophan, this likely comes from a read error. The V and J genes are TRBV7-9 and TRBJ2-2, with D hard to call. The CDR3 extends over 17 amino acids. Germline CDR1 and CDR2: SEHNR and FQNEAQ (reference sequence). V lost 5 bases, J lost 7 bases, and 23 bases lay in between. The CDR3 is CASSRSALLTQNGELFC. The CDR3 DNA reads as TGTGCCAGCAGCCGGAGCGCGCTCTTGACACAAAACGGGGAGCTGTTTTGT.

On this clonotype: A junction boundary mismatches the germline segment, possibly from a read error. CDR3 region: CASSVAAGARTDTQYF. CDR3 bases: TGTGCCAGCAGCGTAGCAGCGGGAGCACGCACAGATACACAGTATTTT. The chain links TRBV9 to TRBJ2-3; 8 bases match TRBD2. The CDR3 length is 16 residues. Germline V gene sequence: CDR1 SGDLS, CDR2 YYNGEE.

J is TRBJ1-6 and V is TRBV12-3 or TRBV12-4; unclear D gene. This CDR3 region has 15 residues. Trimming shortened V by 3 bases and J by 0 bases, and 6 bases separated the two germline ends. The CDR3 is CASSLRSSYNSPLHF. The CDR3 region has the DNA TGTGCCAGCAGTTTGCGCAGCTCCTATAATTCACCCCTCCACTTT.